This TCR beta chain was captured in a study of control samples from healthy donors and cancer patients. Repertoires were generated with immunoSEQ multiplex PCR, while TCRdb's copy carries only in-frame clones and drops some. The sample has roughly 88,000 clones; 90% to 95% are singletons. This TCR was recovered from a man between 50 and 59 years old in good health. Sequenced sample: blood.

Here the CDR3 DNA reads TGTGCCAGCAGCCCGGGCCTTATCTATGGCTACACCTTC. This translates into CASSPGLIYGYTF. The chain combines TRBV14 with TRBJ1-2; no clear D. The V end was cut by 4 bases, the J end by 4 bases, with 10 bases between. Germline-derived CDR1 and CDR2 are SGHDN and FVKESK. This CDR3 is 13 amino acids long.